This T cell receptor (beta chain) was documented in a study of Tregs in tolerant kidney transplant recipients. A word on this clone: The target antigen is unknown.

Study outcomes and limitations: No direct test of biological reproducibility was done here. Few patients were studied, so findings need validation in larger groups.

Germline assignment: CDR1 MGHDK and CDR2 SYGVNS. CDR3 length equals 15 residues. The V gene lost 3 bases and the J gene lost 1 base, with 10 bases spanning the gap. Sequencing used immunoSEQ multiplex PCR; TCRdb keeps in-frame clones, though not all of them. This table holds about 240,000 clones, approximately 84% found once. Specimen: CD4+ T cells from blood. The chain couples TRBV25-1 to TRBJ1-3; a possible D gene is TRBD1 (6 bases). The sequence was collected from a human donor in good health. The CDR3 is CASSDYRASGNTIYF. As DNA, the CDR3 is TGTGCCAGCAGTGACTACAGGGCATCTGGAAACACCATATATTTT.